This T cell receptor (beta chain) comes out of a study of shared clonotypes between healthy human individuals. Study conclusions and caveats: The researchers took only blood, and tissue repertoires probably look different.

This CDR3 spans 15 amino acids. From germline, CDR1 is SGHAT and CDR2 FQNNGV. Germline trimming cut 5 bases from V and 7 bases from J; bases unmatched to any gene: 5. Terminally differentiated effector memory CD45RA+ cells were excluded by CCR7 positive selection of CD45RO-negative cells. Profiling relied on immunoSEQ multiplex PCR, and the TCRdb table lists in-frame clones only, not all of them. The sample carries around 2.1 million clones, approximately 94% recorded once. With respect to this clone: Its antigen remains unknown. Different DNA sequences within this sample yield the same CDR3.

The chain links TRBV11-2 to TRBJ2-1; 13 bases agree with TRBD2. The clonotype was recovered from a man between 18 and 29 years old in good health. Some clones in this sample may be carry-over from other donors' samples. Source material: naive CD8+ T cells from PBMCs. CDR3 bases: TGTGCCAGCAGCCCCCGGACTAGCGGGAGAAATGAGCAGTTCTTC. Translating it yields CASSPRTSGRNEQFF. The full variable domain, with the rest looked up from reference TRBV11-2 and TRBJ2-1, is EAGVAQSPRYKIIEKRQSVAFWCNPISGHATLYWYQQILGQGPKLLIQFQNNGVVDDSQLPKDRFSAERLKGVDSTLKIQPAKLEDSAVYLCASSPRTSGRNEQFFGPGTRLTVL.